The clone carrying this T cell receptor beta chain has a handful of counts. The data were taken from a study of response to subunit inactivated influenza vaccine. TCRdb called the RT-PCR reads again in MiXCR, with one record for every CDR3 protein. The sample lists around 490,000 distinct CDR3 sequences, under 9% seen once, with 10% to 15% in the top ten. This sample comprised PBMCs from blood, obtained 23 to 25 months after vaccination. This sequence was found in a man between 50 and 75 years old who received an inactivated influenza vaccine.

This CDR3 is CASTWVGSTGELFF. CDR3 DNA sequence: TGTGCCAGCACTTGGGTGGGGTCCACCGGGGAGCTGTTTTTT. The J gene is TRBJ2-2, the V gene TRBV28; D is undetermined. V gave up 7 bases and J gave up 4 bases, with 13 bases separating them. Germline CDR1 MDHEN, CDR2 SYDVKM. The length of the CDR3 is 14 residues.